This is a list of T cell receptor beta chains from one sample in a study of tumor-infiltrating lymphocytes in localized non-small cell lung cancer. Sequencing used immunoSEQ multiplex PCR; TCRdb keeps in-frame clones, though not all of them. The table records 10,000 to 15,000 clones, around three fifths of them present only once. The specimen sequenced was lung tumor tissue. All receptors come from a human donor with non-small cell lung cancer. Each CDR3 is given with its conserved first and last residue. D genes are given only for firm matches. A clone size is listed for some rows: how often the clone was seen (once, few, many), or a class if it is expanded.

- | TRBD2 | TRBJ2-2 | TRBV4-1 | 16 | CASSQGGGHNTGELFF | TGCGCCAGCAGCCAAGGGGGAGGGCATAACACCGGGGAGCTGTTTTTT
- | - | TRBJ2-5 | TRBV25-1 | 11 | CASSEIGSQYF | TGTGCCAGCAGTGAAATAGGGTCCCAGTACTTC
- | - | TRBJ2-1 | TRBV6-1 | 12 | CAVQGWNNEQFF | TGTGCCGTTCAGGGATGGAACAATGAGCAGTTCTTC
- | TRBD1 | TRBJ2-5 | TRBV30 | 15 | CAWSNRGTTAETQYF | TGTGCCTGGAGCAACAGGGGGACGACGGCAGAGACCCAGTACTTC
- | TRBD2 | TRBJ2-3 | TRBV9 | 16 | CASSVDLAGRTDTQYF | TGTGCCAGCAGCGTAGATCTAGCGGGCCGCACAGATACGCAGTATTTT
- | TRBD1 | TRBJ2-5 | TRBV27 | 15 | CASSQQGTERETQYF | TGTGCCAGCAGCCAACAGGGGACCGAACGGGAGACCCAGTACTTC
- | - | TRBJ2-7 | TRBV4-2 | 15 | CASSQGGAERYEQYF | TGTGCCAGCAGCCAAGGAGGCGCCGAGAGGTACGAGCAGTACTTC
- | TRBD1 | TRBJ2-1 | TRBV7-3 | 15 | CASSLGQGGYNEQFF | TGTGCCAGCAGCCTCGGACAGGGGGGCTACAATGAGCAGTTCTTC
- | TRBD1 | TRBJ1-2 | TRBV5-6 | 15 | CASSLRGTGGHGYTF | TGTGCCAGCAGCTTGCGCGGGACAGGGGGCCATGGCTACACCTTC
- | - | TRBJ2-3 | TRBV7-2 | 13 | CASSRTSTDTQYF | TGTGCCAGCAGCCGGACTAGCACAGATACGCAGTATTTT
- | - | TRBJ1-1 | TRBV2 | 14 | CASSLLGMNTEAFF | TGTGCCAGCAGTCTTCTGGGGATGAACACTGAAGCTTTCTTT
- | - | TRBJ2-7 | TRBV7-9 | 15 | CASSIPGSFPYEQYF | TGTGCCAGCAGCATCCCCGGGTCCTTTCCCTACGAGCAGTACTTC
once | TRBD1 | TRBJ2-5 | TRBV29-1 | 13 | CSAPGQNQETQYF | TGCAGCGCCCCGGGACAGAACCAAGAGACCCAGTACTTC
few | TRBD1 | TRBJ1-5 | TRBV18 | 14 | CASSPTGKNQPQHF | TGTGCCAGCTCACCGACAGGGAAAAATCAGCCCCAGCATTTT
- | TRBD1 | TRBJ1-1 | TRBV7-9 | 15 | CASSSLGTENTEAFF | TGTGCCAGCAGCTCGTTAGGGACAGAGAACACTGAAGCTTTCTTT
- | - | TRBJ2-7 | TRBV5-1 | 15 | CASSLQGPPSYEQYF | TGCGCCAGCAGCTTGCAGGGGCCCCCCTCCTACGAGCAGTACTTC
few | - | TRBJ1-5 | TRBV2 | 14 | CASSDEGLYQPQHF | TGTGCCAGCAGTGATGAGGGATTGTATCAGCCCCAGCATTTT